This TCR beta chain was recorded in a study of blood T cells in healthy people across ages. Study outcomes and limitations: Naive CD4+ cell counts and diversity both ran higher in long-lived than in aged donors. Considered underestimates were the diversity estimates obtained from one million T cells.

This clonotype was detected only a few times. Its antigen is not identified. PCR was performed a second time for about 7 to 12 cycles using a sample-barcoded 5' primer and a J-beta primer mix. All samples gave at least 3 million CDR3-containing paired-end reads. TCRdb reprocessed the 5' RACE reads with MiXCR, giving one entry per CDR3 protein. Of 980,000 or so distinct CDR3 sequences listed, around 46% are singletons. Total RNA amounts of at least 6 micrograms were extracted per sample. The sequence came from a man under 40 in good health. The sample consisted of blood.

The CDR3 sequence is CSAQGLSTYEQYF. The CDR3 coding sequence is TGCAGTGCCCAAGGACTGTCCACCTACGAGCAGTACTTC. The chain links TRBV20-1 to TRBJ2-7; TRBD2 might be the D (5 bases). CDR3 size: 13 residues. V was trimmed by 6 bases and J by 2 bases, leaving 14 bases between them. The germline V gene has CDR1 DFQATT and CDR2 SNEGSKA (reference sequence).